Presented here are 10 T cell receptor beta chains from one specimen sequenced in a study of blood T cell repertoires in COVID-19. Clones were read by immunoSEQ multiplex PCR, and TCRdb kept only the in-frame ones, dropping some. Here the sample spans some 150,000 clones, roughly four fifths being singletons. Sequencing was done on a sample of PBMCs or T cells enriched from blood (not recorded which). Receptors originate from a man aged 50-60 years who had recovered from COVID-19.

J is TRBJ1-2 and V is TRBV7-8; D call uncertain. Germline V gene lookup returns CDR1 SGHVS and CDR2 FQNEAQ. The CDR3 consists of 13 residues. The V gene lost 2 bases and the J gene lost 3 bases, with 7 bases spanning the gap. The CDR3 nucleotides read TGTGCCAGCAGCTTAAGGCTAGACTATGGCTACACCTTC. It is translated as CASSLRLDYGYTF. Using reference TRBV7-8 and TRBJ1-2 for the parts outside the CDR3, the full variable domain is GAGVSQSPRYKVAKRGQDVALRCDPISGHVSLFWYQQALGQGPEFLTYFQNEAQLDKSGLPSDRFFAERPEGSVSTLKIQRTQQEDSAVYLCASSLRLDYGYTFGSGTRLTVV.

The chain has TRBV10-2 and TRBJ1-1; a weak D match, TRBD1 (5 bases). The ends were cut back, 6 bases at V and 1 base at J, with 12 bases in the middle. The germline V gene has CDR1 WSHSY and CDR2 SAAADI. There are 14 residues in the CDR3. This CDR3 reads CASRTTASNTEAFF. The CDR3 DNA follows: TGCGCCAGCAGGACGACAGCCTCGAACACTGAAGCTTTCTTT.

This chain uses TRBV7-3 with TRBJ2-5; TRBD1 agrees at 9 bases. Germline values: CDR1 SGHTA, CDR2 FQGTGA. After removal of 3 bases from V and 2 bases from J, the junction contained 4 bases not matched to a gene. CDR3 length equals 15 residues. This CDR3 reads CASSLDRGSQETQYF. DNA for the CDR3: TGTGCCAGCAGCTTGGACAGGGGCTCACAAGAGACCCAGTACTTC.

This chain connects TRBV9 to TRBJ2-3; the D is unclear. The CDR3 is made up of 16 amino acids. V gave up 4 bases and J gave up 0 bases, with 15 bases separating them. Germline CDR1 and CDR2: SGDLS and YYNGEE. CDR3 bases: TGTGCCAGCAGCACGATGACCGACTTTAGCACAGATACGCAGTATTTT. Encoded protein: CASSTMTDFSTDTQYF.

There are a few counts of this clone. For the CDR3, the DNA is TGTGCCAGCAGCTTAGCGCAGGGGGTGGTCACTGAAGCTTTCTTT. Protein product: CASSLAQGVVTEAFF. The rearrangement joins TRBV7-2 to TRBJ1-1, with 7 bases matching TRBD1. The CDR3 is 15 amino acids. The germline V gene has CDR1 SGHTA and CDR2 FQGNSA. The V segment lost 0 bases and the J segment 4 bases; nucleotides outside the gene matches: 5. The variable domain in full, completed from reference TRBV7-2 and TRBJ1-1, reads GAGVSQSPSNKVTEKGKDVELRCDPISGHTALYWYRQSLGQGLEFLIYFQGNSAPDKSGLPSDRFSAERTGGSVSTLTIQRTQQEDSAVYLCASSLAQGVVTEAFFGQGTRLTVV.

This chain links TRBV27 with TRBJ2-5; TRBD2 aligns across 11 bases. Germline lookup yields CDR1 MNHEY and CDR2 SMNVEV (reference sequence). V shed 0 bases and J 6 bases; nucleotides not matched to a gene: 3. The CDR3 has 15 residues. CDR3 in DNA: TGTGCCAGCAGTTTATCCTTAGCGGGGGGGAAGACCCAGTACTTC. The encoded protein is CASSLSLAGGKTQYF.

This chain uses TRBV19 with TRBJ1-1; 9 bases align to TRBD1. The ends lost 5 bases at V and 6 bases at J; junction bases unmatched: 7. The germline V gene encodes CDR1 LNHDA and CDR2 SQIVND (reference sequence). The CDR3 length is 14 residues. The CDR3 is CASSSDRGSAEAFF. The CDR3 DNA reads TGTGCCAGTAGTTCGGACAGGGGTTCGGCTGAAGCTTTCTTT.

This clone was observed once. This chain connects TRBV11-2 to TRBJ1-1; D is ambiguous. This CDR3 spans 15 amino acids. Trimming took 7 bases from V and 1 from J, leaving 16 bases between them. Germline V CDR1 and CDR2: SGHAT, FQNNGV. The chain's CDR3 is CASTRHSFTNTEAFF. As DNA, the CDR3 is TGTGCCAGCACCCGTCACTCCTTTACGAACACTGAAGCTTTCTTT.

The chain links TRBV5-1 to TRBJ1-6, with D perhaps TRBD1 (5 bases). V was cut by 0 bases and J by 7 bases, with 11 bases left in between. Germline V CDR1 and CDR2: SGHRS, YFSETQ. The CDR3 runs 15 residues. The CDR3 region has the DNA TGCGCCAGCAGCTTGGCGGGGGAGTTAAATTCACCCCTCCACTTT. This translates into CASSLAGELNSPLHF.

The chain uses TRBV30 and TRBJ1-6; 7 bases match TRBD1. V shed 0 bases and J 4 bases; nucleotides not matched to a gene: 3. This CDR3 has 15 residues. Looked up from germline, CDR1 is GTSNPN and CDR2 is SVGIG (reference sequence). CDR3 protein: CAWSVKGQYNSPLHF. Here the CDR3 DNA reads TGTGCCTGGAGTGTAAAGGGACAGTATAATTCACCCCTCCACTTT. The full variable domain, rest sourced from reference TRBV30 and TRBJ1-6, is SQTIHQWPATLVQPVGSPLSLECTVEGTSNPNLYWYRQAAGRGLQLLFYSVGIGQISSEVPQNLSASRPQDRQFILSSKKLLLSDSGFYLCAWSVKGQYNSPLHFGNGTRLTVT.